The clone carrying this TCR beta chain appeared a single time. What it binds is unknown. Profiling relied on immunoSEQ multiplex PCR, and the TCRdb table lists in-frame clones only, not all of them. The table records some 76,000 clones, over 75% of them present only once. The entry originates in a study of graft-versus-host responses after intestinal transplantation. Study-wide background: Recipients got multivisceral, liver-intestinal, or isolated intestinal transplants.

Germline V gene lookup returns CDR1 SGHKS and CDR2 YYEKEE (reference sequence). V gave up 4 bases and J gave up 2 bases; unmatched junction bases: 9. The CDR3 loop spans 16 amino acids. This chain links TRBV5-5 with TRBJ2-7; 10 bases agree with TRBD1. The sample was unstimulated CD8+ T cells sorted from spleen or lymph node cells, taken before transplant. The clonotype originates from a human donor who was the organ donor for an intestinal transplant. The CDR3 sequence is CASSVTWTGGPYEQYF. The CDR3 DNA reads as TGTGCCAGCAGCGTCACCTGGACAGGGGGGCCCTACGAGCAGTACTTC.